This TCR beta chain was sequenced during a study of blood T cell repertoires in COVID-19. Study summary: Italy, Spain and the United States were the sources of the convalescent and acute COVID-19 samples. T cells, B-cell-depleted T cells, or PBMCs supplied cDNA or gDNA.

V was clipped by 4 bases and J by 2 bases; unmatched bases: 10. The CDR3 has 17 residues. Looked up from germline, CDR1 is SNHLY and CDR2 is FYNNEI. Participants, 18 to 89 years old, spanned about 26 US areas. Assignments of participants to cohorts depended upon their own reported clinical history. Repertoires were generated with immunoSEQ multiplex PCR, while TCRdb's copy carries only in-frame clones and drops some. Altogether 200,000 to 250,000 clones are present, around 86% being singletons, with the ten largest covering less than 4.5%. The chain employs TRBV2 and TRBJ2-3; 9 bases fit TRBD2. The receptor was isolated from a middle-aged woman with acute COVID-19. The material sequenced was PBMCs or T cells enriched from blood (not recorded which). CDR3 region: CASSVPGRLAVTDTQYF. The CDR3, as DNA: TGTGCCAGCAGTGTACCGGGAAGACTAGCGGTCACAGATACGCAGTATTTT.